This TCR beta chain was retrieved from a study of blood T cell repertoires in COVID-19. Study information: T cells, B-cell-depleted T cells, or PBMCs supplied cDNA or gDNA.

This table comes from immunoSEQ multiplex PCR, and its TCRdb copy is limited to in-frame clones, with some not included. The sample consists of about 82,000 clones, roughly 70% of them appearing once. V dropped 7 bases and J dropped 2 bases, with 17 bases sitting between them. The germline V gene encodes CDR1 MNHEY and CDR2 SVGAGI. The CDR3 has 15 residues. The rearrangement links TRBV6-5 to TRBJ1-2, with D maybe TRBD1 (6 bases). The material sequenced was peripheral blood. The origin of this receptor is a human donor with acute or convalescent COVID-19. The donor label of this sample is uncertain. The CDR3 coding sequence is TGTGCCAGCACCCTTACCGGGCAGGGGAACTATGGCTACACCTTC. Amino acid sequence: CASTLTGQGNYGYTF.